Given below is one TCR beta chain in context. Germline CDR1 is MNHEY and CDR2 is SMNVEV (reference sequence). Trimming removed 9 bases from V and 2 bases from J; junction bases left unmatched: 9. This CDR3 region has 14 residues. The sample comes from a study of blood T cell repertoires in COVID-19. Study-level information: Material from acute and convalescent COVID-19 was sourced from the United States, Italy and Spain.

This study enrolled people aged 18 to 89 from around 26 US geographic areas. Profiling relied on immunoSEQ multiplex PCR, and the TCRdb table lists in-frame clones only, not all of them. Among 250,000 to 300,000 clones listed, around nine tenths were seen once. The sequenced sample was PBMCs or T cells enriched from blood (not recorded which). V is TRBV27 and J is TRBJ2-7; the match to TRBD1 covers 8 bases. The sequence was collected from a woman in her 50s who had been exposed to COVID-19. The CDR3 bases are TGTGCCAGTACTTCGCGGACAGGGCCCTACGAGCAGTACTTC. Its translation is CASTSRTGPYEQYF.